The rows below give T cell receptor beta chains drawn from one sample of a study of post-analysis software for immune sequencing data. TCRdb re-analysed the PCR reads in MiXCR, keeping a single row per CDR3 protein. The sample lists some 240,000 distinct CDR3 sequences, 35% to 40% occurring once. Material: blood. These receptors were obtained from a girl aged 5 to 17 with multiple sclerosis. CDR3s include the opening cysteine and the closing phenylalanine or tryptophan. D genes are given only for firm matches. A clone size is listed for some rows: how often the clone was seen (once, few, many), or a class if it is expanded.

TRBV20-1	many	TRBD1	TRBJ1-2	CSATQPTGQGGNGYTF	TGCAGTGCTACCCAACCCACCGGACAGGGGGGAAATGGCTACACCTTC
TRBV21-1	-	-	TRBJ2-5	CASSKERELQGKVKETQYF	TGTGCCAGCAGCAAAGAAAGGGAACTACAAGGGAAAGTTAAAGAGACCCAGTACTTC
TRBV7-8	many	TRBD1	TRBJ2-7	CASSVGGLQREQYF	TGTGCCAGCAGCGTAGGGGGCCTTCAACGCGAGCAGTACTTC
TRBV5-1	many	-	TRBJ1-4	CASSRDGATNEKLFF	TGCGCCAGCAGCCGGGACGGTGCAACTAATGAAAAACTGTTTTTT
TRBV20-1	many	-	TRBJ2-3	CSARVARPRTDTQYF	TGCAGTGCTAGAGTGGCCAGGCCACGCACAGATACGCAGTATTTT
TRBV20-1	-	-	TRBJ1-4	CSASVPGAEGKLFF	TGCAGTGCTAGTGTTCCAGGTGCGGAAGGAAAACTGTTTTTT
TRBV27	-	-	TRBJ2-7	CASSPGTSTSYEQYF	TGTGCCAGCAGTCCCGGGACATCAACCTCCTACGAGCAGTACTTC
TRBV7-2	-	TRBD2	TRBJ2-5	CASSPSSGQETQYF	TGTGCCAGCAGCCCCTCTAGCGGGCAAGAGACCCAGTACTTC
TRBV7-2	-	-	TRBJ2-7	CASSLAVFSTLAEQYF	TGTGCCAGCAGCTTAGCCGTATTCTCCACGCTCGCCGAGCAGTACTTC
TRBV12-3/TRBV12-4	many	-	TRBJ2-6	CASRLGRRGGANVLTF	TGTGCCAGCAGACTGGGGCGACGGGGGGGGGCCAACGTCCTGACTTTC
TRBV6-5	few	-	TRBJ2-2	CASSYGPVGATNTGELFF	TGTGCCAGCAGTTACGGTCCCGTAGGGGCTACGAACACCGGGGAGCTGTTTTTT
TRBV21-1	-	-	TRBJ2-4	CASSRKGGGRYF	TGTGCCAGCAGCAGAAAGGGAGGGGGAAGGTACTTC
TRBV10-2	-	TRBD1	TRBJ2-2	CASTHYHRGVGELFF	TGCGCCAGCACGCACTACCACAGGGGGGTAGGGGAGCTGTTTTTT
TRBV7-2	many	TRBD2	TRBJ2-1	CASSLSGTRLDEQFF	TGTGCCAGCAGCTTATCCGGGACTAGGCTCGATGAGCAGTTCTTC
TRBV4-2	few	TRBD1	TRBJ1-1	CASSQERQGAPTEAFF	TGTGCCAGCAGCCAAGAGAGACAGGGGGCGCCGACTGAAGCTTTCTTT
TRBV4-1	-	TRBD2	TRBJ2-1	CASSQLWGLAGGLENEQFF	TGCGCCAGCAGCCAACTTTGGGGACTAGCGGGAGGGCTTGAGAATGAGCAGTTCTTC
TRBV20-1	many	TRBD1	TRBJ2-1	CSAKGASYNEQFF	TGCAGTGCTAAGGGGGCGAGTTACAATGAGCAGTTCTTC
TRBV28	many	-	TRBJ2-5	CASSLGPHPQETQYF	TGTGCCAGCAGTTTAGGACCGCACCCCCAAGAGACCCAGTACTTC
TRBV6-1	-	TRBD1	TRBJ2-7	CASSEDHGTGAFYEQYF	TGTGCCAGCAGTGAAGACCATGGGACAGGGGCCTTCTACGAGCAGTACTTC
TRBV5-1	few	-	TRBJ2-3	CASSFINGQTRFPDTRYF	TGCGCCAGCAGCTTCATTAACGGACAGACCAGGTTCCCAGATACGCGGTATTTT
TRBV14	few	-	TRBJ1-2	CASSQVDRRGYTF	TGTGCCAGCAGCCAAGTAGACCGGCGGGGCTACACCTTC
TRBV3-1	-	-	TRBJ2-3	CAGSQDGAATRPDTQYF	TGTGCCGGCAGCCAAGATGGTGCGGCCACAAGGCCAGATACGCAGTATTTT
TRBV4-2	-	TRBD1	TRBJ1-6	CASSQDSDRGRNSPLHF	TGTGCCAGCAGCCAAGACAGCGACAGGGGCAGAAATTCACCCCTCCACTTT
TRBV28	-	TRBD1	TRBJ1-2	CAASLRDRAVYGYTF	TGTGCCGCCTCCCTCCGGGACAGGGCCGTATATGGCTACACCTTC
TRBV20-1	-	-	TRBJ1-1	CSQPRDTLGTEAFF	TGCAGTCAGCCCCGGGACACCTTGGGGACTGAAGCTTTCTTT
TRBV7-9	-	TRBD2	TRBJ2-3	CAGRWTSGRDPDTQYF	TGTGCCGGCAGATGGACTAGCGGGAGGGACCCAGATACGCAGTATTTT
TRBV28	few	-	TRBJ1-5	CASSFRGGDQPQHF	TGTGCCAGCAGTTTCAGGGGCGGCGATCAGCCCCAGCATTTT
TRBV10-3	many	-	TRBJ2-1	CAISESQGPPYNEQFF	TGTGCCATCAGTGAGTCCCAGGGCCCCCCCTACAATGAGCAGTTCTTC
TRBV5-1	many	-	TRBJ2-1	CASSTLTTVASPDNEQFF	TGCGCCAGCAGCACCCTAACTACCGTGGCGTCCCCCGACAATGAGCAGTTCTTC
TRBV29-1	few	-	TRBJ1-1	CSVPGTVNTEAFF	TGCAGCGTTCCAGGGACCGTGAACACTGAAGCTTTCTTT
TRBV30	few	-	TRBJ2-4	CAWRGPKNIQYF	TGTGCCTGGAGGGGGCCTAAAAACATTCAGTACTTC